This T cell receptor (beta chain) was sequenced for a study of cytomegalovirus exposure and HLA in healthy donors. As for the study in general: Out of about 190 million T cells, an earlier analysis found fewer than 140 million unique TCR beta sequences in total. Study-wide results and limits: In a later analysis, specific HLA alleles were associated with 15,000 to 20,000 TCR beta sequences at a 0.05 false discovery rate. CMV antigen specificity was confirmed in vitro for three CMV-associated chains.

On this clone itself: Its antigen remains unidentified.

The primer mix had 60 Vbeta and 13 Jbeta primers. Measured with immunoSEQ multiplex PCR; TCRdb has only the in-frame clones, and not every one. The sample yields some 110,000 clones, of which the top ten take up about 2.5%. Per germline, CDR1 SQVTM and CDR2 ANQGSEA. This CDR3 has 15 residues. Deletions cut 6 bases from V and 7 bases from J, with 24 bases between. Sequencing was done on a sample of PBMCs. The receptor comes from a man in his thirties or forties in good health and CMV-seronegative. The gene calls are TRBV29-1 and TRBJ1-2; weak D call: TRBD1 (5 bases). This CDR3 is CSVVRVGAVAVGYTF. DNA for the CDR3: TGCAGCGTCGTCAGGGTGGGCGCGGTTGCGGTTGGCTACACCTTC. Together with reference TRBV29-1 and TRBJ1-2, the CDR3 gives the full variable domain: SAVISQKPSRDICQRGTSLTIQCQVDSQVTMMFWYRQQPGQSLTLIATANQGSEATYESGFVIDKFPISRPNLTFSTLTVSNMSPEDSSIYLCSVVRVGAVAVGYTFGSGTRLTVV.